This TCR beta chain stems from a study of T cell clonotyping in hematopoietic cell transplantation. Study overall: Blood collection times were about day -28 and days 30, 100, 180 posttransplant.

Germline-derived CDR1 and CDR2 are SGHVS and FNYEAQ. The CDR3 is 15 amino acids. V was clipped by 5 bases and J by 3 bases, with 13 bases between them. Findings of the study overall: After transplant, recipient diversity fell while pathologically expanded clonotypes grew through day 180. At the given depth, recipient repertoires were over 95% de novo clonotypes. No sorting was done, leaving CD4 and CD8 contributions mixed.

A word on this clone: Its antigen is not known.

This table comes from immunoSEQ multiplex PCR, and its TCRdb copy is limited to in-frame clones, with some not included. The sample carries 14,000 or so clones, about three fifths recorded once. The receptor's source is a human donor who either received an allogeneic hematopoietic cell transplant for a myeloid malignancy or was a related donor (not recorded which). Some clones in this sample may be carry-over from other donors' samples. This chain joins TRBV7-6 and TRBJ2-2, with D possibly being TRBD2 (5 bases). The sequenced sample consisted of PBMCs. CDR3 in amino acids: CASSGTRRYTGELFF. In DNA form, the CDR3 reads TGTGCCAGCAGCGGCACTAGGAGGTACACCGGGGAGCTGTTTTTT. The full variable domain, its missing parts supplied by reference TRBV7-6 and TRBJ2-2, is GAGVSQSPRYKVTKRGQDVALRCDPISGHVSLYWYRQALGQGPEFLTYFNYEAQQDKSGLPNDRFSAERPEGSISTLTIQRTEQRDSAMYRCASSGTRRYTGELFFGEGSRLTVL.